A single sample gave rise to the 32 T cell receptor beta chains below, sequenced in a study of T-cell reconstitution after alpha-beta-depleted transplantation in children. Unique molecular identifiers were built into the TCRbeta library. One entry per CDR3 protein, called by TCRdb with MiXCR from the PCR reads. This sample has a few hundred thousand distinct CDR3 sequences; around 13% occur once, and the top ten carry less than 6.5%. This material consisted of PBMCs from the stem cell graft donor, taken from the stem cell graft. The receptors were gathered from a human donor who donated a stem cell graft to a child with combined immunodeficiency.

V and J are TRBV25-1 and TRBJ1-1; 8 nucleotides line up with TRBD1. V trimming: 6 bases; J trimming: 6 bases; junction bases outside the gene matches: 9. The CDR3 runs 14 residues. The germline V gene encodes CDR1 MGHDK and CDR2 SYGVNS. The CDR3 reads CASRFGQGRPEAFF. CDR3 bases: TGTGCCAGCAGATTCGGACAGGGAAGGCCTGAAGCTTTCTTT.

There are many counts of this clonotype. The chain recombines TRBV12-3 or TRBV12-4 with TRBJ1-1; maybe TRBD1 (5 bases). This CDR3 contains 13 residues. V shed 7 bases and J shed 3 bases, with 12 bases lying between them. This CDR3 reads CASTAWGYTEAFF. As DNA, the CDR3 is TGTGCCAGCACGGCTTGGGGGTACACTGAAGCTTTCTTT.

This clonotype was observed a few times. The CDR3 DNA sequence: TGTGCCAGTAGTATGTCGTGGACCGGGGAGCTGTTTTTT. Translating it yields CASSMSWTGELFF. The V and J genes are TRBV19 and TRBJ2-2; D remains ambiguous. Germline V gives CDR1 LNHDA, CDR2 SQIVND (reference sequence). The CDR3 consists of 13 residues. The V end lost 3 bases, the J end lost 5 bases, and 7 bases lay between the germline ends.

V gene TRBV20-1 combines with J gene TRBJ2-7, with 7 bases identical to TRBD2. Germline V lookup: CDR1 DFQATT, CDR2 SNEGSKA (reference sequence). The CDR3 has 14 residues. J was trimmed by 3 bases and V by 3 bases; bases with no gene match: 8. This CDR3 is CSASSGLRGYEQYF. DNA of the CDR3: TGCAGTGCTAGTTCGGGACTACGGGGCTACGAGCAGTACTTC.

The sample holds a few counts of this clonotype. J is TRBJ1-2 and V is TRBV12-3 or TRBV12-4; D is undetermined. The CDR3 contains 13 residues. Trimming took off 5 bases at V and 5 bases at J, with 12 bases between the two ends. The CDR3 is CASSPYGLYGYTF. The CDR3 region has the DNA TGTGCCAGCAGTCCTTACGGTCTGTATGGCTACACCTTC.

There are a few counts of this clonotype. The rearrangement joins TRBV7-8 to TRBJ2-4; D is unresolved. The CDR3 contains 18 residues. The germline V gene encodes CDR1 SGHVS and CDR2 FQNEAQ. Trimming took 2 bases from V and 0 from J, leaving 17 bases between them. The DNA for the CDR3 is TGTGCCAGCAGCTTACCCCCCTGGGAAAGAAAAGCCAAAAACATTCAGTACTTC. Encoded protein: CASSLPPWERKAKNIQYF.

The V call is TRBV4-3, the J call TRBJ1-2; D remains unclear. The ends were cut back, 0 bases at V and 4 bases at J, with 6 bases in the middle. CDR1 is LGHNA and CDR2 is YSLEER in the germline V gene. The CDR3 is 13 residues long. The CDR3 nucleotides are TGCGCCAGCAGCCAAGACTTGAGCTATGGCTACACCTTC. Protein product: CASSQDLSYGYTF.

This clonotype was observed many times. V and J are TRBV4-3 and TRBJ2-3; TRBD2 might be the D (6 bases). V shed 1 base and J shed 5 bases, with 10 bases lying between them. CDR1 is LGHNA and CDR2 is YSLEER in the germline V gene. The CDR3 sequence is 14 residues long. In nucleotides, the CDR3 is TGCGCCAGCAGCCAAGTGCGGGGAGTAGATACGCAGTATTTT. This codes for CASSQVRGVDTQYF.

This clonotype was counted a few times. The CDR3 is CASSSTGTNEKLFF. The DNA of the CDR3 is TGCGCCAGCAGCTCCACAGGGACTAATGAAAAACTGTTTTTT. The V gene is TRBV5-1, the J gene TRBJ1-4; a weak D match, TRBD1 (6 bases). Germline assignment: CDR1 SGHRS and CDR2 YFSETQ. V was clipped by 3 bases and J by 2 bases, with 8 bases between them. This CDR3 has 14 residues.

V is TRBV7-2 and J is TRBJ2-3; D ambiguous. Between the trimmed V and J ends, which lost 0 bases and 3 bases, there was a span of 10 bases. Looked up from germline, CDR1 is SGHTA and CDR2 is FQGNSA. The CDR3 spans 15 residues. CDR3 amino acids: CASSLADLRTDTQYF. For the CDR3, the DNA is TGTGCCAGCAGCTTAGCAGACCTCCGGACAGATACGCAGTATTTT.

Only a few counts were recorded for this clonotype. The chain carries TRBV28 and TRBJ2-1; 9 positions match TRBD2. CDR1 and CDR2 (germline): MDHEN, SYDVKM. The CDR3 length is 21 residues. Trimming removed 5 bases from V and 10 bases from J; junction bases left unmatched: 30. Here the CDR3 DNA reads TGTGCCAGCAGTCCCGTATTTAGCGGGGGCCGACCCCGAGCAGCCTTGGGGGAGCAGTTCTTC. This translates into CASSPVFSGGRPRAALGEQFF. The full variable domain, completed using reference TRBV28 and TRBJ2-1, is DVKVTQSSRYLVKRTGEKVFLECVQDMDHENMFWYRQDPGLGLRLIYFSYDVKMKEKGDIPEGYSVSREKKERFSLILESASTNQTSMYLCASSPVFSGGRPRAALGEQFFGPGTRLTVL.

This clonotype was seen more than once but under ten times. The V call is TRBV7-9, the J call TRBJ2-2; 10 nucleotides match TRBD1. Trimming at V came to 7 bases and at J to 4 bases, leaving 6 bases not matched to a gene. Germline loops: CDR1 SEHNR, CDR2 FQNEAQ (reference sequence). The CDR3 length is 15 residues. The CDR3 sequence: CASKQTGGFTGELFF. The CDR3 DNA follows: TGTGCCAGCAAACAGACAGGGGGCTTCACCGGGGAGCTGTTTTTT.

The chain employs TRBV20-1 and TRBJ1-4, with 12 positions matching TRBD1. This CDR3 spans 17 amino acids. From germline, CDR1 is DFQATT and CDR2 SNEGSKA (reference sequence). Trimming cost V 2 bases and J 7 bases; bases outside gene matches: 11. The CDR3 DNA follows: TGCAGTGCTAGAAGCCGGGACAGGGGGCGGGTTAGTGAAAAACTGTTTTTT. It codes for CSARSRDRGRVSEKLFF.

This clonotype was counted only a few times. This chain uses TRBV15 with TRBJ2-7, with a tentative D call TRBD1 (6 bases). CDR1 and CDR2 from the germline V gene are LNHNV and YYDKDF (reference sequence). Trimming stripped 0 bases from V and 1 base from J, with 22 bases between. This CDR3 is built from 19 residues. This CDR3 is CATSRDVFKVRQESYEQYF. Here the CDR3 DNA reads TGTGCCACCAGCAGAGATGTATTTAAGGTGCGACAGGAGTCCTACGAGCAGTACTTC.

The V and J genes are TRBV20-1 and TRBJ1-1; tentative D call: TRBD1 (5 bases). The CDR3 runs to 16 residues. The ends were cut back, 4 bases at V and 1 base at J, with 19 bases in the middle. Germline CDR1 and CDR2: DFQATT and SNEGSKA (reference sequence). DNA of the CDR3: TGCAGTGCTACCACTTCGTTTCCGGGGACGAACACTGAAGCTTTCTTT. Translating it yields CSATTSFPGTNTEAFF.

The table lists this clonotype with many counts. The chain has TRBV6-4 and TRBJ2-2; D unclear. In germline, CDR1 is MRHNA, CDR2 SNTAGT. The V and J ends lost 2 bases and 1 base respectively, with 5 bases between them. This CDR3 is built from 14 residues. The CDR3 sequence is CASSDARNTGELFF. The CDR3 DNA is TGTGCCAGCAGTGACGCCAGGAACACCGGGGAGCTGTTTTTT.

The chain is built from TRBV3-1 and TRBJ2-2; D may be TRBD2 (5 bases). CDR1 is LGHDT and CDR2 is YNNKEL in the germline V gene (reference sequence). CDR3 length: 14 amino acids. V lost 1 base, J lost 9 bases, and 12 bases lay in between. The CDR3 loop reads CASSQAPGEWELFF. Written as DNA, the CDR3 is TGTGCCAGCAGCCAAGCCCCCGGGGAGTGGGAGCTGTTTTTT.

This clonotype came up once. A read error may be the cause here, since a much bigger clone is one base away. Likely a read error: the CDR3 ends without its conserved phenylalanine or tryptophan. V gene TRBV27 combines with J gene TRBJ2-1; no clear D gene. Germline CDR1 is MNHEY and CDR2 is SMNVEV (reference sequence). Trimming removed 8 bases from V and 0 bases from J, with 17 bases in between. This CDR3 comprises 16 residues. The CDR3 DNA reads TGTGCCAGCCGGACCTGGGCCCATAGCTCCTACAATGAGCAGTTCTAC. This translates into CASRTWAHSSYNEQFY.

CDR3 loop: CASTDIPGGTEAFF. In nucleotides, the CDR3 is TGTGCCAGCACCGACATTCCAGGGGGCACTGAAGCTTTCTTT. The chain is built from TRBV6-1 and TRBJ1-1; 7 bases map to TRBD1. The junction had 9 bases not matched to a gene; V was cut back by 7 bases and J by 4 bases. Germline V lookup: CDR1 MNHNS, CDR2 SASEGT. The CDR3 covers 14 residues.

This clonotype was observed at least ten times. The chain joins TRBV15 to TRBJ2-2; possible D gene TRBD1, 5 bases. Germline CDR1 reads LNHNV; CDR2 reads YYDKDF (reference sequence). Between the trimmed V and J ends, which lost 0 bases and 4 bases, there was a span of 9 bases. The CDR3 length is 15 residues. The CDR3 is CATSRDMTATGELFF. The DNA for the CDR3 is TGTGCCACCAGCAGAGATATGACAGCCACCGGGGAGCTGTTTTTT.

This clonotype came up a few times. The CDR3 nucleotides are TGTGCCAGCAGCTCAGGACTGGGAATCAATCAGCCCCAGCATTTT. It specifies CASSSGLGINQPQHF. The chain combines TRBV12-3 or TRBV12-4 with TRBJ1-5; D is uncertain. The CDR3 is 15 amino acids. With 6 bases removed from V and 3 bases from J, the gap between germline ends came to 15 bases.

This clonotype has a handful of counts. This chain uses TRBV7-9 with TRBJ2-7; TRBD1 aligns across 7 bases. This CDR3 contains 14 residues. Looked up from germline, CDR1 is SEHNR and CDR2 is FQNEAQ (reference sequence). The J segment lost 2 bases and the V segment lost 1 base, leaving 2 bases of the junction unmatched. In DNA form, the CDR3 reads TGTGCCAGCAGCTTAGTAAGGGGGCCCTACGAGCAGTACTTC. Amino acids: CASSLVRGPYEQYF.

This sequence joins TRBV9 and TRBJ1-3; D may be TRBD1 (5 bases). The germline CDR1 and CDR2 sequences are SGDLS and YYNGEE. V lost 2 bases and J 0 bases, leaving 9 bases between the germline ends. The CDR3 totals 15 residues. The CDR3 nucleotides read TGTGCCAGCAGCGTTGGGGGACGCTCTGGAAACACCATATATTTT. Translation: CASSVGGRSGNTIYF.

The rearrangement uses TRBV29-1 and TRBJ2-1; no definite D call. Trimming removed 4 bases from V and 7 bases from J, with 11 bases in between. Per germline, CDR1 SQVTM and CDR2 ANQGSEA. This CDR3 contains 12 residues. The DNA for the CDR3 is TGCAGCGTTGGCACTTCTATGAATGAGCAGTTCTTC. Protein product: CSVGTSMNEQFF.

This clonotype was counted at least ten times. The genes are TRBV6-1 and TRBJ2-7; TRBD1 or TRBD2 may be the D gene (5 bases each). Germline CDR1 and CDR2: MNHNS and SASEGT. V was trimmed by 6 bases and J by 2 bases, leaving 11 bases between them. CDR3 length: 13 residues. The CDR3 DNA sequence: TGTGCCAGCAGATCGGGACCCCCCTACGAGCAGTACTTC. This codes for CASRSGPPYEQYF.

The chain is built from TRBV5-1 and TRBJ2-3; 13 bases map to TRBD2. The CDR3 contains 17 residues. Germline V gene lookup returns CDR1 SGHRS and CDR2 YFSETQ. J was trimmed by 1 base and V by 4 bases; bases with no gene match: 6. CDR3 coding DNA: TGCGCCAGCAGCAACGGACTAGCGGGAGTGGGCACAGATACGCAGTATTTT. It encodes CASSNGLAGVGTDTQYF.

The rearrangement joins TRBV2 to TRBJ1-4, with D possibly being TRBD1 (5 bases). Germline V gives CDR1 SNHLY, CDR2 FYNNEI. CDR3 length: 15 amino acids. V was trimmed by 2 bases and J by 2 bases, leaving 9 bases between them. The CDR3 nucleotides read TGTGCCAGCAGTGAAATTTGGGGGACTAATGAAAAACTGTTTTTT. Protein sequence: CASSEIWGTNEKLFF.

This clonotype was counted a few times. The CDR3 protein is CASRQGADGYTF. Here the CDR3 DNA reads TGTGCCAGCAGACAGGGGGCTGATGGCTACACCTTC. The J gene is TRBJ1-2, the V gene TRBV6-2 or TRBV6-3; 9 bases are a match to TRBD1. V was clipped by 6 bases and J by 6 bases; unmatched bases: 2. The CDR3 totals 12 residues. Germline V lookup: CDR1 MNHEY, CDR2 SVGEGT.

This clonotype was seen ten or more times. The chain employs TRBV12-3 or TRBV12-4 and TRBJ1-2, with D perhaps matching TRBD1 (6 bases). The CDR3 covers 12 residues. V was pared by 6 bases and J by 13 bases, with 18 bases between. The CDR3: CASSPLDRPGTF. In DNA, the CDR3 is TGTGCCAGCAGCCCCCTTGACAGGCCCGGCACCTTC.

This clonotype occurred many times. J is TRBJ2-1 and V is TRBV12-3 or TRBV12-4; TRBD1 agrees at 9 bases. The CDR3 spans 13 residues. The V and J ends lost 6 bases and 6 bases, in that order; junction bases with no gene match: 3. The CDR3 DNA is TGTGCCAGCAGGTCGACAGGGGGCAATGAGCAGTTCTTC. Its protein product is CASRSTGGNEQFF.

The sample holds a few counts of this clonotype. J is TRBJ2-3 and V is TRBV4-2; 11 bases are shared with TRBD2. The junction had 11 bases not matched to a gene; V was cut back by 3 bases and J by 3 bases. Germline V gives CDR1 LGHNA, CDR2 YNFKEQ. This CDR3 has 18 amino acids. CDR3 in amino acids: CASSHSPGLAASTDTQYF. The CDR3 bases are TGTGCCAGCAGCCATTCTCCGGGACTAGCGGCCTCAACAGATACGCAGTATTTT.

This clonotype was seen only a few times. The genes are TRBV5-5 and TRBJ2-2, with 8 bases lining up with TRBD1. Germline V gives CDR1 SGHKS, CDR2 YYEKEE (reference sequence). The CDR3 is 16 amino acids. Trimming at V came to 4 bases and at J to 2 bases, leaving 7 bases not matched to a gene. DNA for the CDR3: TGTGCCAGCAGCAATCGACAGGGGTCAAACACCGGGGAGCTGTTTTTT. It is translated as CASSNRQGSNTGELFF.